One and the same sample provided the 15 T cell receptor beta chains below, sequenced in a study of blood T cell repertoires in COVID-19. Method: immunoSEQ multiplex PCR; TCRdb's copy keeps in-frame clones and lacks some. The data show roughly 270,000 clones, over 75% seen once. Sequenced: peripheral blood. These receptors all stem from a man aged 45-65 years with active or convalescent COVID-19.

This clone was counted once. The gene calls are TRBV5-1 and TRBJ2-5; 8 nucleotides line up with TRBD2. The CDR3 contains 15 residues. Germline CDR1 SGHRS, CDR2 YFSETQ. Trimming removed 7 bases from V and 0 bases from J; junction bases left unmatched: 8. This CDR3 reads CASHPGGNHQETQYF. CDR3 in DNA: TGCGCCAGCCACCCGGGGGGGAACCACCAAGAGACCCAGTACTTC.

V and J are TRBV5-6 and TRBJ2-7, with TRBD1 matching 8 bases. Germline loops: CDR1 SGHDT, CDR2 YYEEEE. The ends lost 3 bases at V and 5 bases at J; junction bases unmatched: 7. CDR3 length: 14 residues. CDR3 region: CASSSTGVFNEQYF. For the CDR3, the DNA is TGTGCCAGCAGCTCGACAGGGGTCTTCAACGAGCAGTACTTC. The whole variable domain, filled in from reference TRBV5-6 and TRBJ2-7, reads DAGVTQSPTHLIKTRGQQVTLRCSPKSGHDTVSWYQQALGQGPQFIFQYYEEEERQRGNFPDRFSGHQFPNYSSELNVNALLLGDSALYLCASSSTGVFNEQYFGPGTRLTVT.

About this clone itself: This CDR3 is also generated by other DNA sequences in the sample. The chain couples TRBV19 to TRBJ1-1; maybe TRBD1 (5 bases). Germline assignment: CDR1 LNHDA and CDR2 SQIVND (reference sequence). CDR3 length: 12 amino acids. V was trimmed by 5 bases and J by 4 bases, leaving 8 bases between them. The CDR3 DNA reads TGTGCCAGTAGTCGGGGGGTCACTGAAGCTTTCTTT. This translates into CASSRGVTEAFF. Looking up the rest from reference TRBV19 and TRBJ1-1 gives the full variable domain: DGGITQSPKYLFRKEGQNVTLSCEQNLNHDAMYWYRQDPGQGLRLIYYSQIVNDFQKGDIAEGYSVSREKKESFPLTVTSAQKNPTAFYLCASSRGVTEAFFGQGTRLTVV.

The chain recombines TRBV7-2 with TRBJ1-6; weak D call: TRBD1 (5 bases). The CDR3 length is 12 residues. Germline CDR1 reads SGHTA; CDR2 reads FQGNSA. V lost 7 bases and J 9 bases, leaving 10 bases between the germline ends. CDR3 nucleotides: TGTGCCAGCAACGGGGGGAGTTCACCCCTCCACTTT. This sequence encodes CASNGGSSPLHF.

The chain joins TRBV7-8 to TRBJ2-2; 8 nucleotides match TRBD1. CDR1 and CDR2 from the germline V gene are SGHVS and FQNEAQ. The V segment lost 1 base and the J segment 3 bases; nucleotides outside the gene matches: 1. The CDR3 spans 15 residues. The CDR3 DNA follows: TGTGCCAGCAGCTTAGGGACAGGGCACACCGGGGAGCTGTTTTTT. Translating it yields CASSLGTGHTGELFF.

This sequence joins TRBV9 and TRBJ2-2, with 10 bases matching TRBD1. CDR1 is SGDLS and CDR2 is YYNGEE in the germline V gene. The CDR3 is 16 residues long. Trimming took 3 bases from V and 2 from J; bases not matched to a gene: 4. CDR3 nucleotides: TGTGCCAGCAGCGGGGGACAGGGGCCTAACACCGGGGAGCTGTTTTTT. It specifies CASSGGQGPNTGELFF.

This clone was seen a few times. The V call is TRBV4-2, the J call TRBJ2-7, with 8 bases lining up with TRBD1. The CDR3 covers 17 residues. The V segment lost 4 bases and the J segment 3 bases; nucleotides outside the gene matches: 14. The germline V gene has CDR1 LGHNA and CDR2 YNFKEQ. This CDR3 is CASSPSGQGGRVYEQYF. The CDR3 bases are TGTGCCAGCAGCCCATCCGGACAGGGAGGACGGGTCTACGAGCAGTACTTC.

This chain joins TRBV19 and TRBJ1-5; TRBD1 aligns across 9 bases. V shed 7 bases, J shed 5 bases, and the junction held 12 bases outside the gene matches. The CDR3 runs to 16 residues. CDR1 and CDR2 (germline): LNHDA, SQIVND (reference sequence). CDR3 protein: CASTLTRQGGDQPQHF. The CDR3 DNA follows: TGTGCCAGTACCCTTACCCGACAGGGGGGTGATCAGCCCCAGCATTTT.

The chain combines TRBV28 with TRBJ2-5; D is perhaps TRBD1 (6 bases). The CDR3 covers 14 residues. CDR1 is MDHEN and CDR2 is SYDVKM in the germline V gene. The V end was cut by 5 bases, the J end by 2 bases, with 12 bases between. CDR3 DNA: TGTGCCAGCAGTCCTAGGGGGTTACAAGAGACCCAGTACTTC. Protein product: CASSPRGLQETQYF.

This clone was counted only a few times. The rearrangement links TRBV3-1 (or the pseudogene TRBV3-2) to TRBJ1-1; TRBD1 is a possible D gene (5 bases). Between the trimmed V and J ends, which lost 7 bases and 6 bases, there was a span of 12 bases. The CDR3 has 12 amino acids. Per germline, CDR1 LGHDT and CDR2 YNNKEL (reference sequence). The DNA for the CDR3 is TGTGCCAGCACGGGGGGAGGAGCTGAAGCTTTCTTT. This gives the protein CASTGGGAEAFF.

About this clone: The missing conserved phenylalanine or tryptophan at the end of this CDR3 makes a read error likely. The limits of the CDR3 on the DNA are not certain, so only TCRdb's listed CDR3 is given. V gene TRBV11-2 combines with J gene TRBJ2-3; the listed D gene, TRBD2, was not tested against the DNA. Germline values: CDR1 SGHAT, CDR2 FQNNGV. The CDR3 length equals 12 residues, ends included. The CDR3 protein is CASSPKGGLAPI.

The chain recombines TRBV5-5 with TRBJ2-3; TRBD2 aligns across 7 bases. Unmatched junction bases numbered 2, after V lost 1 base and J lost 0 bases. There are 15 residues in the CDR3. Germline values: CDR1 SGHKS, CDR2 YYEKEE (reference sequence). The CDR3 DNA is TGTGCCAGCAGCTTGCGGCGGGAGAGCACAGATACGCAGTATTTT. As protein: CASSLRRESTDTQYF.

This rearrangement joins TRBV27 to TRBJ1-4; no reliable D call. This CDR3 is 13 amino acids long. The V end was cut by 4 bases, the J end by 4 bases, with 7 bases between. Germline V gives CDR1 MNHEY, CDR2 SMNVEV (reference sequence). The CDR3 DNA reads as TGTGCCAGCAGTTACGGTTTTAATGAAAAACTGTTTTTT. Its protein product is CASSYGFNEKLFF.

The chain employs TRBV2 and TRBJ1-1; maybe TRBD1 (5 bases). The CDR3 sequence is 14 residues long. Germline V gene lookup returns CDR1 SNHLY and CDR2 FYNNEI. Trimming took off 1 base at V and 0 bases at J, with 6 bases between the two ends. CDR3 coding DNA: TGTGCCAGCAGTGAAGGCAGGGTGAACACTGAAGCTTTCTTT. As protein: CASSEGRVNTEAFF.

In DNA, the CDR3 is TGTGCCAGCAGCCTGGTAGCGGGAGTTTATGGTGAGCAGTTCTTC. Its protein product is CASSLVAGVYGEQFF. V is TRBV3-1 (or the pseudogene TRBV3-2) and J is TRBJ2-1; 9 nucleotides line up with TRBD2. Per the germline V gene, CDR1 is LGHDT and CDR2 is YNNKEL (reference sequence). V lost 4 bases and J lost 9; bases outside the gene matches: 10. The CDR3 length is 15 residues.